One sample yielded the 16 T cell receptor beta chains listed below, sequenced in a study of blood T cell repertoires in COVID-19. Sequenced by immunoSEQ multiplex PCR; TCRdb stores in-frame clones only, minus some. The table has 85,000 to 130,000 clones, roughly 80% seen once. Sequencing was performed on peripheral blood. The receptors shown here come from an elderly woman with active or convalescent COVID-19.

This clone showed up just once. The chain carries TRBV19 and TRBJ1-2; D ambiguous. Trimming left V 5 bases short and J 4 bases short, with 11 bases between. The CDR3 is 13 residues long. Germline V gene lookup returns CDR1 LNHDA and CDR2 SQIVND (reference sequence). CDR3 DNA: TGTGCCAGTAGTCCCACAGCTACCTATGGCTACACCTTC. This gives the protein CASSPTATYGYTF.

The chain recombines TRBV28 with TRBJ1-1, with D uncertain. The CDR3 contains 13 residues. V dropped 8 bases and J dropped 0 bases, with 10 bases sitting between them. The germline V gene has CDR1 MDHEN and CDR2 SYDVKM. The CDR3 sequence: CASLAVMNTEAFF. The CDR3 nucleotides read TGTGCCAGCCTGGCCGTCATGAACACTGAAGCTTTCTTT.

This clone was found a few times. This rearrangement joins TRBV2 to TRBJ2-4; 8 bases are a match to TRBD1. Germline V gene sequence: CDR1 SNHLY, CDR2 FYNNEI. J lost 6 bases, V lost 5 bases, and 3 bases had no gene match. This CDR3 contains 13 residues. Here the CDR3 DNA reads TGTGCCAGCAGTATCACAGGGGGAAACATTCAGTACTTC. Residues: CASSITGGNIQYF.

The CDR3 reads CASSLAYGYGEKLFF. In DNA, the CDR3 is TGCGCCAGCAGCTTGGCCTACGGGTACGGTGAAAAACTGTTTTTT. The rearrangement uses TRBV5-1 and TRBJ1-4, with no clear D. V lost 0 bases, J lost 7 bases, and 13 bases lay in between. The CDR3 consists of 15 residues. Germline assignment: CDR1 SGHRS and CDR2 YFSETQ.

This clone was counted once. V usage is TRBV5-8 and J usage is TRBJ1-3; possibly TRBD1 for D (6 bases). V was cut by 4 bases and J by 2 bases, with 13 bases left in between. Germline CDR1 reads SGHTS; CDR2 reads YDEGEE. This CDR3 contains 15 residues. The DNA for the CDR3 is TGTGCCAGCAGCCTCGACAGGACAACTGGAAACACCATATATTTT. This encodes CASSLDRTTGNTIYF.

The rearrangement uses TRBV30 and TRBJ1-1, with TRBD1 matching 10 bases. V was clipped by 0 bases and J by 7 bases; unmatched bases: 11. Germline loops: CDR1 GTSNPN, CDR2 SVGIG (reference sequence). This CDR3 is built from 16 residues. CDR3 in amino acids: CAWSVRQGARRDEAFF. The DNA for the CDR3 is TGTGCCTGGAGTGTGAGACAGGGGGCGAGGCGGGATGAAGCTTTCTTT.

This clone was seen just once. The V call is TRBV7-2, the J call TRBJ2-5, with TRBD2 matching 7 bases. Trimming took 4 bases from V and 1 from J; bases not matched to a gene: 6. Looked up from germline, CDR1 is SGHTA and CDR2 is FQGNSA. The CDR3 runs 15 residues. CDR3: CASSSQAGTQETQYF. The CDR3 nucleotides read TGTGCCAGCAGCTCTCAAGCGGGGACCCAAGAGACCCAGTACTTC. The full variable domain, completed using reference TRBV7-2 and TRBJ2-5, is GAGVSQSPSNKVTEKGKDVELRCDPISGHTALYWYRQSLGQGLEFLIYFQGNSAPDKSGLPSDRFSAERTGGSVSTLTIQRTQQEDSAVYLCASSSQAGTQETQYFGPGTRLLVL.

This clone has a handful of counts. V is TRBV28 and J is TRBJ2-7; perhaps TRBD1 as D (7 bases). This CDR3 region has 14 residues. Germline V gene sequence: CDR1 MDHEN, CDR2 SYDVKM. Deletions cut 3 bases from V and 3 bases from J, with 12 bases between. The CDR3 nucleotides read TGTGCCAGCAGTTTTGGAGGGGGCCTCTACGAGCAGTACTTC. Its translation is CASSFGGGLYEQYF.

The chain has TRBV19 and TRBJ1-5; 12 bases fit TRBD1. CDR3 length: 15 amino acids. The V segment lost 3 bases and the J segment 6 bases; nucleotides outside the gene matches: 3. CDR1 and CDR2 (germline): LNHDA, SQIVND (reference sequence). The DNA of the CDR3 is TGTGCCAGTAGTATGGGACAGGGGGCATCTCAGCCCCAGCATTTT. Translating it yields CASSMGQGASQPQHF.

The chain carries TRBV19 and TRBJ2-1; D is uncertain. V was shortened by 3 bases and J by 0 bases, with 6 bases between the two germline ends. Germline V gene sequence: CDR1 LNHDA, CDR2 SQIVND (reference sequence). This CDR3 is 14 amino acids long. As DNA, the CDR3 is TGTGCCAGTAGTATCCTTAGCTCCTACAATGAGCAGTTCTTC. Translated, it gives CASSILSSYNEQFF.

The V gene is TRBV6-5, the J gene TRBJ1-6; 8 bases are a match to TRBD1. Germline-derived CDR1 and CDR2 are MNHEY and SVGAGI. CDR3 length: 14 residues. With V trimmed by 5 bases and J by 6 bases, 3 bases remained unmatched. CDR3 protein: CASSTGGGNSPLHF. The CDR3 DNA reads as TGTGCCAGCAGTACAGGGGGGGGTAATTCACCCCTCCACTTT.

The rearrangement uses TRBV7-3 and TRBJ2-5; maybe TRBD1 (5 bases). The CDR3 runs 13 residues. Germline CDR1 and CDR2: SGHTA and FQGTGA. Trimming left V 5 bases short and J 1 base short, with 8 bases between. CDR3 in DNA: TGTGCCAGCAGCCCCAGGGTCCAAGAGACCCAGTACTTC. Translating gives CASSPRVQETQYF.

V and J are TRBV28 and TRBJ2-4; 8 nucleotides align to TRBD2. CDR1 and CDR2 from the germline V gene are MDHEN and SYDVKM. Trimming removed 6 bases from V and 1 base from J; junction bases left unmatched: 8. The CDR3 contains 16 residues. CDR3 loop: CASSRPGGLAKNIQYF. For the CDR3, the DNA is TGTGCCAGCAGCCGCCCGGGGGGGCTTGCCAAAAACATTCAGTACTTC.

V usage is TRBV27 and J usage is TRBJ1-2; TRBD1 aligns across 7 bases. The junction had 7 bases not matched to a gene; V was cut back by 2 bases and J by 4 bases. The CDR3 sequence is 15 residues long. The V gene's germline CDR1 is MNHEY and CDR2 SMNVEV (reference sequence). The CDR3 coding sequence is TGTGCCAGCAGTTTAAGACAGGGAGTAGGCTATGGCTACACCTTC. Translated: CASSLRQGVGYGYTF.

The J gene is TRBJ2-5, the V gene TRBV9; 9 bases line up with TRBD2. The V gene end was trimmed by 4 bases and the J gene end by 1 base; junction bases not matched to a gene: 8. This CDR3 spans 16 amino acids. CDR1 and CDR2 (germline): SGDLS, YYNGEE. This chain's CDR3 is CASSRRLAESQETQYF. CDR3 sequence (DNA): TGTGCCAGCAGCCGGAGACTAGCGGAGTCCCAAGAGACCCAGTACTTC.

As to this clone: At the DNA level, this CDR3 is encoded by other sequences in the same sample as well. The chain joins TRBV29-1 to TRBJ1-1, with a tentative D call TRBD1 (6 bases). V gave up 3 bases and J gave up 1 base, with 6 bases separating them. The CDR3 runs 12 residues. Germline V gene sequence: CDR1 SQVTM, CDR2 ANQGSEA. The CDR3 nucleotides read TGCAGCGTTGACAGGGGGAACACTGAAGCTTTCTTT. It specifies CSVDRGNTEAFF.